This T cell receptor (beta chain) stems from a study of blood T cell repertoires in COVID-19. The data were produced by immunoSEQ multiplex PCR, yet TCRdb's version contains in-frame clones alone and is incomplete. The sample has about 180,000 clones; approximately 83% are singletons. The germline V gene has CDR1 LGHDT and CDR2 YNNKEL (reference sequence). The CDR3 runs 13 residues. The ends were cut back, 2 bases at V and 3 bases at J, with 7 bases in the middle. This chain uses TRBV3-1 (or the pseudogene TRBV3-2) with TRBJ1-2; D gene uncertain. The sample consisted of peripheral blood. The TCR sequence derives from a human donor with active or convalescent COVID-19. The donor label of this sample is uncertain. Written as DNA, the CDR3 is TGTGCCAGCAGCCAAAGAGGGTACTATGGCTACACCTTC. It specifies CASSQRGYYGYTF.